This T cell receptor (beta chain) was captured in a study of T-cell memory formation after mild COVID-19. Whole-study context: Clusters were largely donor specific.

The V and J ends lost 2 bases and 4 bases respectively, with 14 bases between them. The germline V gene encodes CDR1 DFQATT and CDR2 SNEGSKA (reference sequence). The CDR3 contains 14 residues. Study results and caveats: Later expanders leaned CD4+, whereas day 15 to 85 contracting clones were balanced CD4/CD8. Second-wave clones that peaked on day 37 lacked confirmed SARS-CoV-2 specificity.

Concerning this clonotype itself: Its target is not known.

Amplification by 5'RACE using constant-segment primers produced TCR alpha and TCR beta cDNA libraries that carried sample barcodes and UMIs. TCRdb redid the calling of the 5' RACE reads with MiXCR, one entry per CDR3 protein. The data show around 250,000 distinct CDR3 sequences, with 7.5% to 10% seen just once and approximately 20% held by the top ten. Sequencing input: PBMCs or a T cell subset sorted from them (not recorded which). The origin of this receptor is a man aged 18 to 30 who had mild COVID-19 (a few samples of this study predate the infection). Cell type and time point are not known. The V call is TRBV20-1, the J call TRBJ1-2; D possibly corresponds to TRBD1 (6 bases). The CDR3 spells CSARRQGRSYGYTF. The CDR3 DNA follows: TGCAGTGCTAGACGGCAGGGGAGGTCCTATGGCTACACCTTC.